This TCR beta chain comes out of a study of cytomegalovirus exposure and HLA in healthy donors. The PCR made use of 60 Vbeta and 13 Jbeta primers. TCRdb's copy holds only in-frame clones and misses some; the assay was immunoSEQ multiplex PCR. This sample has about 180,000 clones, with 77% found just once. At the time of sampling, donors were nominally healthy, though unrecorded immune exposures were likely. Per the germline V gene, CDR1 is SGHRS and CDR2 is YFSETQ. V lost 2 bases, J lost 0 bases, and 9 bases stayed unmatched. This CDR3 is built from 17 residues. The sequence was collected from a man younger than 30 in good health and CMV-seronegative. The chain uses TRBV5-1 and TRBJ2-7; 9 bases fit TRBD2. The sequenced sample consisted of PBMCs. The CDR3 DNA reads TGCGCCAGCAGCTTATCACTAGCGGGTGACTTCTCCTACGAGCAGTACTTC. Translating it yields CASSLSLAGDFSYEQYF. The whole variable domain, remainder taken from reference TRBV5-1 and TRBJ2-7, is KAGVTQTPRYLIKTRGQQVTLSCSPISGHRSVSWYQQTPGQGLQFLFEYFSETQRNKGNFPGRFSGRQFSNSRSEMNVSTLELGDSALYLCASSLSLAGDFSYEQYFGPGTRLTVT.